This paragraph reports one TCR beta chain. Its antigen is not identified. The data were obtained in a study of cytomegalovirus exposure and HLA in healthy donors. Study-wide findings and caveats: Reported performance of the classifier showed diagnosis of cytomegalovirus status with high specificity and sensitivity.

PCR involved 60 Vbeta and 13 Jbeta primers. The method was immunoSEQ multiplex PCR; TCRdb's version includes in-frame clones alone and lacks a portion of them. The table has 100,000 to 150,000 clones, roughly 78% seen once. The sample consisted of PBMCs. This TCR derives from a man aged 30 to 39 in good health and CMV-seropositive.

CDR3 in amino acids: CASGSWAEETQYF. CDR3 DNA: TGTGCTAGTGGTTCATGGGCTGAAGAGACCCAGTACTTC. This chain links TRBV12-5 with TRBJ2-5; D gene unclear. V lost 4 bases, J lost 3 bases, and 9 bases lay in between. The germline V gene has CDR1 LGHNT and CDR2 FRNRAP. The CDR3 runs 13 residues.